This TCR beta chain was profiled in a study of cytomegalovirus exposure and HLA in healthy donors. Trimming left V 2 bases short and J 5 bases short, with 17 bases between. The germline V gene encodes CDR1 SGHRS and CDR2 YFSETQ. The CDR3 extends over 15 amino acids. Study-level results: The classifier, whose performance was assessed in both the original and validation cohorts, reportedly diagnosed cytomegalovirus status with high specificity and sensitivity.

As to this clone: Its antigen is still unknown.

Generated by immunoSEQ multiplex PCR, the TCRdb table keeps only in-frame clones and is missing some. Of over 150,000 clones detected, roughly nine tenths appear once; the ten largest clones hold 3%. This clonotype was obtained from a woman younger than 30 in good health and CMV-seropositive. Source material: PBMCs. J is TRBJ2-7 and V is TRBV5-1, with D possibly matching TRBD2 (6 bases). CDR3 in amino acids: CASSLSSGFSDEQYF. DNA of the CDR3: TGCGCCAGCAGCTTAAGTAGCGGTTTTAGCGACGAGCAGTACTTC.